This is a list of T cell receptor beta chains from one sample in a study of T-cell memory formation after mild COVID-19. Each CDR3 protein gets one entry after TCRdb re-called the 5' RACE reads with MiXCR. The data contain 450,000 to 650,000 distinct CDR3 sequences, 20% to 25% of them singletons. The sequencing input was PBMCs or a T cell subset sorted from them (not recorded which). The receptors were sampled from an adult woman who had mild COVID-19 (a few samples of this study predate the infection). Cell type and time point are not known. Both conserved end residues are part of each CDR3. Fields, in order: D gene, J gene, clone size, V gene, CDR3 protein, CDR3 DNA. D genes are given only for firm matches. Clone size appears in some rows only: once, few, many, or a class for an expanded clone.

>TRBD1|TRBJ1-1|NA|TRBV29-1
CSVGADRGTPEAFF
TGCAGCGTTGGAGCGGACAGGGGGACCCCTGAAGCTTTCTTT
>NA|TRBJ1-1|few|TRBV29-1
CSVEHHTEAFF
TGCAGCGTTGAACACCACACTGAAGCTTTCTTT
>TRBD2|TRBJ2-1|NA|TRBV10-3
CATQPGLAYNEQFF
TGTGCCACCCAGCCGGGACTAGCTTACAATGAGCAGTTCTTC
>NA|TRBJ2-3|many|TRBV29-1
CSVDESGWADTQYF
TGCAGCGTGGATGAGTCAGGGTGGGCAGATACGCAGTATTTT
>NA|TRBJ2-1|NA|TRBV6-6
CASSHQDLAYNEQFF
TGTGCCAGCAGCCACCAGGACCTCGCATACAATGAGCAGTTCTTC
>TRBD1|TRBJ1-1|few|TRBV19
CASSMDRGKNTEAFF
TGTGCCAGTAGTATGGACAGGGGGAAGAACACTGAAGCTTTCTTT
>NA|TRBJ1-2|NA|TRBV5-1
CASSQGMEGGYGYTF
TGCGCCAGCAGCCAGGGCATGGAGGGGGGATATGGCTACACCTTC
>NA|TRBJ2-3|NA|TRBV12-3/TRBV12-4
CASSLTGPLTDTQYF
TGTGCCAGCAGTTTAACTGGCCCACTCACAGATACGCAGTATTTT
>NA|TRBJ2-7|many|TRBV13
CASSLASGTYYEQYF
TGTGCCAGCAGCCTAGCTTCGGGAACCTACTACGAGCAGTACTTC
>TRBD1|TRBJ1-5|NA|TRBV12-3/TRBV12-4
CASSLFQGDQPQHF
TGTGCCAGCAGTCTTTTCCAGGGGGATCAGCCCCAGCATTTT
>NA|TRBJ1-1|NA|TRBV4-1
CASSQEGGYTEAFF
TGCGCCAGCAGCCAAGAGGGGGGATACACTGAAGCTTTCTTT
>NA|TRBJ2-7|few|TRBV4-3
CASSQSPTDEQYF
TGCGCCAGCAGCCAATCCCCGACTGACGAGCAGTACTTC
>NA|TRBJ2-3|many|TRBV15
CATSPLEAVSTDTQYF
TGTGCCACCAGCCCCCTCGAGGCGGTTAGCACAGATACGCAGTATTTT
>TRBD1|TRBJ1-1|NA|TRBV7-9
CASSLASGQGEAFF
TGTGCCAGCAGCTTAGCCTCGGGACAGGGTGAAGCTTTCTTT
>NA|TRBJ1-2|few|TRBV30
CAWSVQFGNYGYTF
TGTGCCTGGAGTGTACAGTTTGGTAACTATGGCTACACCTTC
>NA|TRBJ2-1|many|TRBV4-3
CASSQDGYNEQFF
TGCGCCAGCAGCCAAGATGGTTACAATGAGCAGTTCTTC
>TRBD2|TRBJ2-1|few|TRBV29-1
CSVFSGRVYNEQFF
TGCAGCGTTTTCAGCGGGAGGGTCTACAATGAGCAGTTCTTC
>NA|TRBJ2-7|few|TRBV19
CASRQSGEQYF
TGTGCCAGTAGACAATCCGGCGAGCAGTACTTC
>TRBD2|TRBJ2-1|NA|TRBV7-3
CASSLSPLAGDEQFF
TGTGCCAGCAGCTTATCGCCTCTAGCGGGCGATGAGCAGTTCTTC
>TRBD1|TRBJ1-2|few|TRBV7-9
CASRRHAGTGAHYGYTF
TGTGCCAGCAGGCGACACGCCGGGACAGGGGCCCACTATGGCTACACCTTC
>NA|TRBJ2-7|few|TRBV7-9
CASRMGGAGEQYF
TGTGCCAGCAGAATGGGGGGCGCGGGGGAGCAGTACTTC
>TRBD1|TRBJ1-2|few|TRBV6-5
CASSYQGGAGYGYTF
TGTGCCAGCAGTTACCAGGGGGGCGCCGGCTATGGCTACACCTTC
>NA|TRBJ1-4|few|TRBV11-2
CATGPGNISPLSEKLFF
TGTGCCACCGGTCCCGGAAATATATCGCCCCTTAGTGAAAAACTGTTTTTT
>TRBD2|TRBJ2-5|once|TRBV18
CASSPGLAEQETQYF
TGTGCCAGCTCACCGGGACTAGCGGAGCAAGAGACCCAGTACTTC
>NA|TRBJ1-1|NA|TRBV5-6
CASSLGERNTEAFF
TGTGCCAGCAGCTTGGGTGAAAGGAACACTGAAGCTTTCTTT
>NA|TRBJ1-1|NA|TRBV10-2
CASRGTWNTEAFF
TGCGCCAGCAGGGGAACATGGAACACTGAAGCTTTCTTT
>NA|TRBJ1-5|NA|TRBV27
CASSLRTGTREPQHF
TGTGCCAGCAGTTTAAGAACAGGAACTCGGGAGCCCCAGCATTTT
>TRBD2|TRBJ2-3|few|TRBV3-1
CASSQVAGGADTQYF
TGTGCCAGCAGCCAAGTGGCGGGAGGAGCAGATACGCAGTATTTT
>TRBD1|TRBJ2-3|few|TRBV24-1
CATIPYRDRGPDTQYF
TGTGCCACCATCCCTTACCGGGACAGGGGTCCAGATACGCAGTATTTT
>NA|TRBJ1-5|NA|TRBV20-1
CSASTGSGNQPQHF
TGCAGTGCCTCTACAGGGTCGGGCAATCAGCCCCAGCATTTT
>TRBD2|TRBJ2-6|NA|TRBV24-1
CATSDSLLGVAGEFTGANVLTF
TGTGCCACCAGTGATTCCCTCTTGGGGGTAGCGGGAGAGTTTACTGGGGCCAACGTCCTGACTTTC
>NA|TRBJ1-2|few|TRBV27
CASRSPDLRGGGYTF
TGTGCCAGCAGATCACCCGATCTTAGAGGCGGTGGCTACACCTTC
>NA|TRBJ1-1|few|TRBV30
CAWSPTWIAEAFF
TGTGCCTGGAGTCCTACATGGATTGCTGAAGCTTTCTTT
>NA|TRBJ2-1|few|TRBV18
CASSPLGTGLSYNEQFF
TGTGCCAGCTCACCACTAGGTACAGGACTCTCCTACAATGAGCAGTTCTTC
>NA|TRBJ2-5|few|TRBV10-3
CAISEWGAERETQYF
TGTGCCATCAGTGAGTGGGGGGCCGAGAGAGAGACCCAGTACTTC
>NA|TRBJ2-7|NA|TRBV7-6
CASSLAEAGTYEQYF
TGTGCCAGCAGCTTAGCGGAAGCAGGGACATACGAGCAGTACTTC
>TRBD1|TRBJ1-6|NA|TRBV7-2
CASGRGVWNSPLHF
TGTGCCAGCGGCAGGGGGGTGTGGAATTCACCCCTCCACTTT
>TRBD1|TRBJ2-6|NA|TRBV29-1
CSVTGTGLPGANVLTF
TGCAGCGTTACCGGGACAGGGCTCCCTGGGGCCAACGTCCTGACTTTC
>TRBD1|TRBJ1-2|NA|TRBV19
CASLPRWRTGNFYGYTF
TGTGCCAGCCTACCAAGATGGAGGACAGGGAATTTCTATGGCTACACCTTC
>TRBD1|TRBJ1-2|few|TRBV7-3
CASSVDGTGTNGYTF
TGTGCCAGCAGCGTCGACGGGACAGGGACTAATGGCTACACCTTC
>NA|TRBJ1-2|NA|TRBV20-1
CSASLGFQGSDGYTF
TGCAGTGCTAGCCTAGGATTTCAGGGGAGCGATGGCTACACCTTC
>NA|TRBJ2-5|NA|TRBV13
CASSTRGIETQYF
TGTGCCAGCAGCACACGGGGGATAGAGACCCAGTACTTC
>NA|TRBJ2-2|few|TRBV7-6
CASSYDPGNRAGELFF
TGTGCCAGCAGCTACGACCCGGGGAACCGGGCCGGGGAGCTGTTTTTT
>TRBD1|TRBJ2-2|many|TRBV5-1
CASSLVVRGPTGELFF
TGCGCCAGCAGCTTGGTGGTCAGGGGGCCCACCGGGGAGCTGTTTTTT
>TRBD2|TRBJ2-1|NA|TRBV29-1
CSAPPGGGSYNEQFF
TGCAGCGCACCTCCGGGGGGAGGATCCTACAATGAGCAGTTCTTC
>NA|TRBJ1-5|NA|TRBV24-1
CATGEGNQPQHF
TGTGCTACGGGGGAAGGAAATCAGCCCCAGCATTTT
>TRBD2|TRBJ2-7|few|TRBV6-5
CASRPRTSLVAEQYF
TGTGCCAGCAGACCACGGACTAGTTTGGTCGCCGAGCAGTACTTC
>NA|TRBJ1-1|NA|TRBV12-3/TRBV12-4
CASTTLGGIGAFF
TGTGCCAGCACCACCCTGGGGGGGATAGGAGCTTTCTTT
>TRBD1|TRBJ2-7|few|TRBV12-3/TRBV12-4
CASSPDRVEHEQYF
TGTGCCAGCAGCCCTGACAGGGTTGAGCACGAGCAGTACTTC
>NA|TRBJ1-1|few|TRBV18
CASGDTRLNTEAFF
TGTGCCAGCGGGGACACCCGATTGAACACTGAAGCTTTCTTT